The clone carrying this TCR beta chain occurred many times. The sample is drawn from a study of T cells in Graves' hyperthyroidism and ophthalmopathy. Regions amplified from RNA transcripts were the TCR beta CDR3 regions. HTBI primers were the set used in a first-round RT-PCR of the TCR CDR3. TCRdb called the multiplex PCR reads again in MiXCR, with one record for every CDR3 protein. In the table there are roughly 400,000 distinct CDR3 sequences, more than 15% of which are singletons. The V gene's germline CDR1 is MNHEY and CDR2 SVGEGT. This CDR3 comprises 17 residues. With 6 bases removed from V and 10 bases from J, the gap between germline ends came to 28 bases.

The sample comprised blood. The V and J genes are TRBV6-2 or TRBV6-3 and TRBJ2-1; D is perhaps TRBD2 (6 bases). This sequence was found in a woman aged 18-29 years with Graves' hyperthyroidism that later progressed to Graves' ophthalmopathy. The CDR3 reads CASSPNEEGPRFDEQFF. CDR3 in DNA: TGTGCCAGCAGCCCCAACGAGGAGGGCCCCAGGTTTGACGAGCAGTTCTTC.